A selection of T cell receptor beta chains follows, all from one sample in a study of T-cell reconstitution after alpha-beta-depleted transplantation in children. TCRdb reanalysed the PCR reads using MiXCR and keeps one entry per CDR3 protein. The table shows roughly 300,000 distinct CDR3 sequences, with approximately 10% occurring only once. Source: peripheral blood, taken 180 days after TCRalphabeta/CD19-depleted stem cell transplant. The origin of the receptors is a male patient aged 2-15 years who had a stem cell transplant for chronic granulomatous disease, so the T cells may come from the graft donor. The CDR3 runs from the conserved cysteine through the conserved F or W. D genes are given only for firm matches. Size is omitted from some rows. Given values are once, few, many or a class for expanded clones.

clone size: few
V gene: TRBV28
J gene: TRBJ2-1
D gene: TRBD2
CDR3 DNA: TGTGCCAGTAAAGCGGGGGGCACCTACAATGAGCAGTTCTTC
CDR3 protein: CASKAGGTYNEQFF

clone size: NA
V gene: TRBV27
J gene: TRBJ1-5
D gene: NA
CDR3 DNA: TGTGCCAGCAGTTTCGTTGGAAATCAGCCCCAGCATTTT
CDR3 protein: CASSFVGNQPQHF

clone size: NA
V gene: TRBV4-3
J gene: TRBJ1-5
D gene: NA
CDR3 DNA: TGCGCCAGCAGCCCCAACCCTACGGGTCAGCCCCAGCATTTT
CDR3 protein: CASSPNPTGQPQHF

clone size: many
V gene: TRBV5-8
J gene: TRBJ2-5
D gene: NA
CDR3 DNA: TGTGCCAGCAGCTTGTTATGGGGGGCGCTAAATCAAGAGACCCAGTACTTC
CDR3 protein: CASSLLWGALNQETQYF

clone size: many
V gene: TRBV7-9
J gene: TRBJ1-1
D gene: NA
CDR3 DNA: TGTGCCAGCAGCTTCGATACCAAAGCTTTCTTT
CDR3 protein: CASSFDTKAFF

clone size: many
V gene: TRBV5-1
J gene: TRBJ2-7
D gene: NA
CDR3 DNA: TGCGCCAGCAGCTTGTCCCTTATCCGGGACCCCAAGTACGAGCAGTACTTC
CDR3 protein: CASSLSLIRDPKYEQYF

clone size: many
V gene: TRBV7-8
J gene: TRBJ2-5
D gene: TRBD2
CDR3 DNA: TGTGCCAGCAGCTTTAGCGGGAGGGCAGGCGAGACCCAGTACTTC
CDR3 protein: CASSFSGRAGETQYF

clone size: many
V gene: TRBV12-3/TRBV12-4
J gene: TRBJ1-4
D gene: NA
CDR3 DNA: TGTGCCAGCAGGGATCAGGGACATCCTTATGAAAAACTGTTTTTT
CDR3 protein: CASRDQGHPYEKLFF

clone size: many
V gene: TRBV20-1
J gene: TRBJ2-1
D gene: TRBD1
CDR3 DNA: TGCAGTGCTGAACCGGGACAGAAAAACAATGAGCAGTTCTTC
CDR3 protein: CSAEPGQKNNEQFF

clone size: many
V gene: TRBV29-1
J gene: TRBJ1-2
D gene: TRBD1
CDR3 DNA: TGCAGCACCAGAGTCGGACAGGGGTTTACCTTC
CDR3 protein: CSTRVGQGFTF

clone size: many
V gene: TRBV19
J gene: TRBJ1-2
D gene: NA
CDR3 DNA: TGTGCCAGTAGTATAGAATGGCAGGCCTATGGCTACACCTTC
CDR3 protein: CASSIEWQAYGYTF

clone size: many
V gene: TRBV3-1
J gene: TRBJ2-5
D gene: NA
CDR3 DNA: TGTGCCAGCAGCCAGGGGTATAACCGAATGATTAGAGAGACCCAGTACTTC
CDR3 protein: CASSQGYNRMIRETQYF

clone size: many
V gene: TRBV4-3
J gene: TRBJ1-3
D gene: NA
CDR3 DNA: TGCGCCAGCAGCTTCTTATCTAACTCTGGAAACACCATATATTTT
CDR3 protein: CASSFLSNSGNTIYF

clone size: many
V gene: TRBV9
J gene: TRBJ2-2
D gene: NA
CDR3 DNA: TGTGCCAGCAGCGGCCGCATGGAGGCCGGGGAGCTGTTTTTT
CDR3 protein: CASSGRMEAGELFF

clone size: many
V gene: TRBV9
J gene: TRBJ2-7
D gene: TRBD2
CDR3 DNA: TGTGCCAGCAGCGCCACGGGGGGTAGCTACGAGCAGTACTTC
CDR3 protein: CASSATGGSYEQYF

clone size: many
V gene: TRBV12-3/TRBV12-4
J gene: TRBJ2-7
D gene: NA
CDR3 DNA: TGTGCCAGCAGTTTGATGGCGGGACCCTACGAGCAGTACTTC
CDR3 protein: CASSLMAGPYEQYF

clone size: NA
V gene: TRBV15
J gene: TRBJ1-2
D gene: NA
CDR3 DNA: TGTGCCACCAGCAGGGAATACTATGGCTACACCTTC
CDR3 protein: CATSREYYGYTF

clone size: many
V gene: TRBV20-1
J gene: TRBJ2-1
D gene: TRBD2
CDR3 DNA: TGCAGTGCCACGGGACTAGCGGGAGTTTTTGCCTACAATGAGCAGTTCTTC
CDR3 protein: CSATGLAGVFAYNEQFF

clone size: many
V gene: TRBV7-2
J gene: TRBJ2-7
D gene: NA
CDR3 DNA: TGTGCCAGCAGCCTACTAAACTACGAGCAGTACTTC
CDR3 protein: CASSLLNYEQYF

clone size: many
V gene: TRBV20-1
J gene: TRBJ2-3
D gene: TRBD2
CDR3 DNA: TGCAGTGCTAGGTGGCTAGCGGGTAAAGCAGATACGCAGTATTTT
CDR3 protein: CSARWLAGKADTQYF

clone size: many
V gene: TRBV20-1
J gene: TRBJ2-4
D gene: TRBD2
CDR3 DNA: TGCAGTGCTAAAAGGGAGAGACTAGCGGGAGGGCCCATTCAGTACTTC
CDR3 protein: CSAKRERLAGGPIQYF

clone size: few
V gene: TRBV3-1
J gene: TRBJ2-7
D gene: TRBD2
CDR3 DNA: TGTGCCAGCAGCCAAGATCCGGGGGGGAGGGACGAGCAGTACTTC
CDR3 protein: CASSQDPGGRDEQYF

clone size: many
V gene: TRBV20-1
J gene: TRBJ1-5
D gene: NA
CDR3 DNA: TGCAGTGCTAGAGATAGTCGGCGGAGCAATCAGCCCCAGCATTTT
CDR3 protein: CSARDSRRSNQPQHF

clone size: many
V gene: TRBV4-3
J gene: TRBJ2-7
D gene: NA
CDR3 DNA: TGCGCCAGCAGCCAAGACCTGAGCTCCTACGAGCAGTACTTC
CDR3 protein: CASSQDLSSYEQYF

clone size: many
V gene: TRBV3-1
J gene: TRBJ2-2
D gene: NA
CDR3 DNA: TGTGCCAGCAGCCAATTTCCCACCGGGGAGCTGTTTTTT
CDR3 protein: CASSQFPTGELFF

clone size: NA
V gene: TRBV12-3/TRBV12-4
J gene: TRBJ2-5
D gene: NA
CDR3 DNA: TGTGCCAGTTCTAGCGCAGAAGAGACCCAGTACTTC
CDR3 protein: CASSSAEETQYF

clone size: many
V gene: TRBV29-1
J gene: TRBJ2-3
D gene: NA
CDR3 DNA: TGCAGCGTTGAGCCGGGGGGCCAAGATACGCAGTATTTT
CDR3 protein: CSVEPGGQDTQYF

clone size: many
V gene: TRBV18
J gene: TRBJ2-1
D gene: TRBD2
CDR3 DNA: TGTGCCAGCTCACCACGAACTAGCGGGGGGGCCAGCAATGAGCAGTTCTTC
CDR3 protein: CASSPRTSGGASNEQFF

clone size: few
V gene: TRBV27
J gene: TRBJ2-6
D gene: NA
CDR3 DNA: TGTGCCAGCAGACAAACTCCGGGTCCCGGGGCCAACGTCCTGACTTTC
CDR3 protein: CASRQTPGPGANVLTF

clone size: many
V gene: TRBV20-1
J gene: TRBJ1-5
D gene: NA
CDR3 DNA: TGCAGTGCTCCAACAGGGAATCGTGATGCCCAGCATTTT
CDR3 protein: CSAPTGNRDAQHF

clone size: many
V gene: TRBV7-2
J gene: TRBJ1-5
D gene: TRBD1
CDR3 DNA: TGTGCCAGCAGCTTCACGGGACAGGGGTTTCAGCCCCAGCATTTT
CDR3 protein: CASSFTGQGFQPQHF

clone size: many
V gene: TRBV7-3
J gene: TRBJ1-3
D gene: TRBD1
CDR3 DNA: TGTGCCAGCAGCTTAATCGCGGCGTCAGGGGGCACCCTCTCTGGAAACACCATATATTTT
CDR3 protein: CASSLIAASGGTLSGNTIYF

clone size: many
V gene: TRBV30
J gene: TRBJ1-1
D gene: TRBD1
CDR3 DNA: TGTGCCTGGAGCCCCTGGGACAGGGGAGTTGCTGAAGCTTTCTTT
CDR3 protein: CAWSPWDRGVAEAFF

clone size: few
V gene: TRBV5-8
J gene: TRBJ1-6
D gene: TRBD1
CDR3 DNA: TGTGCCAGCGCCGACAGGGGGAGTTCACCCCTCCACTTT
CDR3 protein: CASADRGSSPLHF

clone size: many
V gene: TRBV29-1
J gene: TRBJ1-1
D gene: NA
CDR3 DNA: TGCAGTGGGGAAAAGGCCACTGAAGCTTTCTTT
CDR3 protein: CSGEKATEAFF